This T cell receptor beta chain was identified during a study of blood T cell repertoires in COVID-19. Background on the study: Acute-phase and convalescent COVID-19 samples originated in the United States, Italy and Spain. The analysed material was cDNA or gDNA that came from T cells, B-cell-depleted T cells, or PBMCs.

Those enrolled in Seattle joined during active infection and were followed longitudinally afterward. Original methodology: Amplification from reference gene primers served as the basis for estimated nucleated cell counts. Sequencing used immunoSEQ multiplex PCR; TCRdb keeps in-frame clones, though not all of them. V and J calls and clone size are as listed in that table; D and trimming were resolved from the DNA. Seen here are about 130,000 clones, approximately 86% observed once, and the top ten hold about 10%. CDR1 SGHRS and CDR2 YFSETQ come from the germline V gene. V lost 4 bases and J lost 0; bases outside the gene matches: 9. The CDR3 spans 17 residues.

The clonotype was recovered from a woman in her 70s with COVID-19, enrolled during active disease. The V and J genes are TRBV5-1 and TRBJ1-4; 7 nucleotides agree with TRBD1. Sequencing input: peripheral blood. CDR3 region: CASSVFQGGATNEKLFF. CDR3 nucleotide sequence: TGCGCCAGCAGCGTTTTTCAGGGGGGTGCAACTAATGAAAAACTGTTTTTT.